This is a list of T cell receptor beta chains from one sample in a study of cytomegalovirus exposure and HLA in healthy donors. Measured with immunoSEQ multiplex PCR; TCRdb has only the in-frame clones, and not every one. The sample has 100,000 or so clones; just over 65% are singletons. Sequenced: PBMCs. The receptors originated from a man aged 25-40 years in good health and CMV-seronegative. Each CDR3 is given with its conserved first and last residue. Fields, in order: D gene, CDR3 length, V gene, J gene, clone size, CDR3 DNA, CDR3 protein. D genes are given only for firm matches. Size is omitted from some rows. Given values are once, few, many or a class for expanded clones.

>TRBD1|17|TRBV5-1|TRBJ1-4|few
TGCGCCAGCAGCCAAGGACAGGGACCAGCAACTAATGAAAAACTGTTTTTT
CASSQGQGPATNEKLFF
>TRBD1|15|TRBV5-1|TRBJ1-1|.
TGCGCCAGCAGCCCCGGGACAGGGGAAAACACTGAAGCTTTCTTT
CASSPGTGENTEAFF
>.|14|TRBV9|TRBJ1-5|.
TGTGCCAGCAGCGCGGACATTAGCAATCAGCCCCAGCATTTT
CASSADISNQPQHF
>.|16|TRBV4-2|TRBJ1-1|.
TGTGCCAGCAGCCAAGACAGGGCCCCTAGTTCGACTGAAGCTTTCTTT
CASSQDRAPSSTEAFF
>.|15|TRBV6-5|TRBJ1-1|once
TGTGCCAGCAGTACCCCAGTCCGGGGGGACACTGAAGCTTTCTTT
CASSTPVRGDTEAFF
>TRBD2|18|TRBV6-1|TRBJ2-4|once
TGTGCCAGCAGTGAAGCGCAGTTGCCTAGCGGTACCAAAAACATTCAGTACTTC
CASSEAQLPSGTKNIQYF
>.|13|TRBV7-6|TRBJ2-5|.
TGTGCCAGCAGCTTATTCCAGGGGGAGACCCAGTACTTC
CASSLFQGETQYF
>TRBD1|15|TRBV25-1|TRBJ1-2|.
TGTGCCAGCAGTGATTCAGACAGGGGAAACTATGGCTACACCTTC
CASSDSDRGNYGYTF
>TRBD2|15|TRBV7-2|TRBJ2-7|.
TGTGCCAGCAGCGTATCCTTTGCAGCGGGGGGCGAGCAGTACTTC
CASSVSFAAGGEQYF
>.|16|TRBV27|TRBJ2-6|.
TGTGCCAGCAGTCCCAACAGGAACTCTGGGGCCAACGTCCTGACTTTC
CASSPNRNSGANVLTF
>.|14|TRBV28|TRBJ2-7|once
TGTGCCAGCAGTTTGTGGGACTCCCCCTACGAGCAGTACTTC
CASSLWDSPYEQYF
>.|13|TRBV7-9|TRBJ2-3|.
TGTGCCAGCAGCTTCCAGGGGACAGATACGCAGTATTTT
CASSFQGTDTQYF
>TRBD1|13|TRBV19|TRBJ1-1|.
TGTGCCAGTAATCGACAGGGGGCCACTGAAGCTTTCTTT
CASNRQGATEAFF
>.|15|TRBV10-1|TRBJ1-3|few
TGCGCCAGCAGTGAGGACGGGAACTCTGGAAACACCATATATTTT
CASSEDGNSGNTIYF
>TRBD2|14|TRBV6-5|TRBJ2-7|.
TGTGCCAGCAGCCTAGCGGGAGACGTAAACGAGCAGTACTTC
CASSLAGDVNEQYF
>TRBD1|16|TRBV28|TRBJ1-3|once
TGTGCCAGCAGTTTCTCGGACAGGCTCTCTGGAAACACCATATATTTT
CASSFSDRLSGNTIYF
>.|14|TRBV6-5|TRBJ1-1|.
TGTGCCAGCAGCCCGGAAATCGGGGACACTGAAGCTTTCTTT
CASSPEIGDTEAFF
>.|17|TRBV2|TRBJ1-2|few
TGTGCCAGCACGTTTGACAGAAACTTTGGTGGGGTCTATGGCTACACCTTC
CASTFDRNFGGVYGYTF
>.|16|TRBV27|TRBJ1-6|.
TGTGCCAGCAGTACCCGGGAGAGCTCCTATAATTCACCCCTCCACTTT
CASSTRESSYNSPLHF
>.|16|TRBV27|TRBJ1-4|.
TGTGCCAGCAGTTTATTAACTAGCAGGTCTAATGAAAAACTGTTTTTT
CASSLLTSRSNEKLFF
>.|11|TRBV29-1|TRBJ1-1|.
TGCAGCGTTGGAGGTGAGGGTGAAGCTTTCTTT
CSVGGEGEAFF
>.|13|TRBV27|TRBJ2-7|.
TGTGCCAGCAGTCTAGGACAGTACTACGAGCAGTACTTC
CASSLGQYYEQYF
>.|13|TRBV5-6|TRBJ2-2|.
TGTGCCAGCAGTTTGGCGACTCCCGGGGAGCTGTTTTTT
CASSLATPGELFF
>.|12|TRBV11-2|TRBJ1-1|once
TGTGCCAGCAGCGACTTGAACACTGAAGCTTTCTTT
CASSDLNTEAFF
>TRBD1|15|TRBV6-6|TRBJ2-1|few
TGTGCCAGCACCGCGGGCCGGCAGGGGGAGAATGAGCAGTTCTTC
CASTAGRQGENEQFF
>.|16|TRBV4-1|TRBJ1-2|.
TGCGCCAGCAGCCAAGATCCACAGCCCGCACCTTATGGCTACACCTTC
CASSQDPQPAPYGYTF
>.|14|TRBV30|TRBJ2-3|.
TGTGCCTATTCGGGGGGCGTAAGCACAGATACGCAGTATTTT
CAYSGGVSTDTQYF
>.|13|TRBV5-5|TRBJ2-1|once
TGTGCCAGCTTTGACACCCCCTACAATGAGCAGTTCTTC
CASFDTPYNEQFF
>.|15|TRBV30|TRBJ1-6|once
TGTGCCTGGACGTATAAGAGCTCCTATAATTCACCCCTCCACTTT
CAWTYKSSYNSPLHF
>.|15|TRBV13|TRBJ1-5|.
TGTGCCAGCAGCTTAGGAGGGGGTAACAATCAGCCCCAGCATTTT
CASSLGGGNNQPQHF
>TRBD2|17|TRBV5-1|TRBJ2-7|once
TGCGCCAGCAGCTTGGCCGGGACTAGCGGGGAACCCTACGAGCAGTACTTC
CASSLAGTSGEPYEQYF
>.|16|TRBV28|TRBJ1-1|.
TGTGCCAGCAGTTTCGGGGGGGCTTCAGGGGAGGCTCGAGCTTTCTTT
CASSFGGASGEARAFF
>.|16|TRBV6-1|TRBJ2-6|few
TGTGCCAGCAGTGAGGCAGGGCTAGGTGGGGCCAACGTCCTGACTTTC
CASSEAGLGGANVLTF
>TRBD2|16|TRBV7-8|TRBJ2-3|.
TGTGCCAGCAGCGCGACTAGCGGGGGGTTTACAGATACGCAGTATTTT
CASSATSGGFTDTQYF
>TRBD2|14|TRBV6-5|TRBJ2-1|.
TGTGCTATTGGGCGGGGGTCATCCTACAATGAGCAGTTCTTC
CAIGRGSSYNEQFF